The T cell receptor beta chain described here comes from a study of blood T cells in healthy people across ages. PCR was performed a second time for roughly 7 to 12 cycles using a sample-barcoded 5' primer and a J-beta primer mix. One entry per CDR3 protein results from TCRdb running MiXCR on the 5' RACE reads. The repertoire includes some 920,000 distinct CDR3 sequences, roughly 51% of them detected once, and about 22% sits in the top ten. The CDR3 totals 14 residues. Looked up from germline, CDR1 is MNHEY and CDR2 is SMNVEV (reference sequence). This receptor was obtained from a woman in her fifties or sixties in good health. The sequenced material came from blood. The rearrangement links TRBV27 to TRBJ2-5, with 7 bases identical to TRBD2. The DNA matches TRBJ2-4 better at its end, which makes the J call doubtful. This chain's CDR3 is CASRASGTKNIQYF. The CDR3 region has the DNA TGTGCCAGCAGGGCTAGCGGAACAAAAAACATTCAGTACTTC.